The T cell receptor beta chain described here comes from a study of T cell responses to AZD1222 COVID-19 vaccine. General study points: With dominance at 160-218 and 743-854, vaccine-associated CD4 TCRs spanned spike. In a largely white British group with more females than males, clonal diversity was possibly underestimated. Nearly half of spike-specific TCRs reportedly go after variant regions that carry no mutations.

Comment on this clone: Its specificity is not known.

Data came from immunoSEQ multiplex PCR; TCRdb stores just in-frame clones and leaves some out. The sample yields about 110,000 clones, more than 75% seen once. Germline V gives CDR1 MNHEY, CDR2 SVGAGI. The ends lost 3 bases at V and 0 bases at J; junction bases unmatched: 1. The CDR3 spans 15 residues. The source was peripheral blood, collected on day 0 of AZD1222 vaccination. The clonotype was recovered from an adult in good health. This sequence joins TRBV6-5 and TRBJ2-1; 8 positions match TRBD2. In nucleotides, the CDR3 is TGTGCCAGCAGTTATGGGACTAGCTCCTACAATGAGCAGTTCTTC. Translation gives CASSYGTSSYNEQFF.